This T cell receptor beta chain was recovered during a study of blood T cell repertoires in COVID-19 (dated by TCRdb to about 2020). About the full investigation: Samples from collaborators originated in the United States, Italy and Spain and spanned both the acute and convalescent phases of COVID-19. A de-identified subject ID, COVID-19 status, age in years and sex were almost always included in the sample metadata. The repertoires were released in a freely available public database intended as a resource for research on the immune response to SARS-CoV-2. The samples were drawn from the first 160 participants of the ongoing ImmuneRACE study and from over a thousand subjects provided by 6 global collaborators. Where available, HLA class I and class II types were taken from metadata supplied by the sample provider and were not determined by assay-based typing. The material from the prospective study consisted of cDNA or gDNA derived from T cells, B-cell-depleted T cells, or PBMCs. Subjects who had been exposed to COVID-19, were actively infected with it, or had recovered from it provided the deeply sampled blood TCRbeta repertoires that made up the dataset. Findings and caveats that apply to the study as a whole: The quantity of clinical and demographic metadata differed by source and by participant and was supplied without curation.

TCRbeta CDR3 regions were amplified from genomic DNA using the immunoSEQ Assay, a bias-controlled multiplex PCR. The source study handled its data this way. Within the assay, amplification of reference gene primers was used to estimate how many nucleated cells each sample contained. To quantify the absolute abundance of each unique TCRbeta CDR3 rearrangement, sequence reads were collapsed and filtered. For each sample, productive Simpson clonality was calculated by taking the square root of Simpson's diversity index across productive rearrangements. This is the immuneACCESS table as TCRdb keeps it, with only in-frame sequences that have V and J called. A part of the clones is gone; compared with another copy, unresolved V genes explain less than half, and the rest is unexplained. V and J calls and clone size come straight from that table; D and trimming were deduced from the DNA. This sample gives about 160,000 clones in total; approximately 90% of them show up just once. The ten largest clonotypes hold nearly 5% of the sample.

V has 0 bases trimmed and J has 4 bases trimmed; junction bases matching no gene number 8. In the germline V gene, CDR1 corresponds to LGHNA and CDR2 to YSLEER. Its CDR3 holds 16 amino acids, cysteine through phenylalanine. The sequence is cut down to CDR3 DNA, 48 bases in frame from base 1. In Seattle, one collaborating source enrolled patients while the infection was active and tracked those patients longitudinally over the course of disease. Each collaborating institution followed its own protocols to collect whole blood in K2EDTA tubes. For TCRbeta analysis, collaborators shipped samples in one of three forms: frozen whole blood, isolated PBMCs, or DNA extracted from either of those sample types. Remarks on this clone: The target of this receptor is not known. Nothing much larger sits one base from this clone, and base qualities are not available.

Sequencing input: peripheral blood. The sequence links TRBV4-3 to TRBJ1-2, and 7 junction bases match TRBD1. The clonotype comes from a man younger than 45 with COVID-19, enrolled during active disease. The CDR3 reads CASSQDLARGSYGYTF. DNA sequence: TGCGCCAGCAGCCAAGATTTGGCCAGGGGGAGCTATGGCTACACCTTC.